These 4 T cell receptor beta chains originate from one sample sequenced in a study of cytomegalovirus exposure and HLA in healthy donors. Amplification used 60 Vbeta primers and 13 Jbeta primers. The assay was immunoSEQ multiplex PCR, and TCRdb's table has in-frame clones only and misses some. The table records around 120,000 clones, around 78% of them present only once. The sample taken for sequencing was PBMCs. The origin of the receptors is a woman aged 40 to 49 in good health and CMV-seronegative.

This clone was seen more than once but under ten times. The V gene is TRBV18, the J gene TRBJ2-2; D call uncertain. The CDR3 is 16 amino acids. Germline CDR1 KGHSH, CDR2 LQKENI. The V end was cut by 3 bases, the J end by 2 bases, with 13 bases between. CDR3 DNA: TGTGCCAGCTCACCTTCCCGACTGGAAAACACCGGGGAGCTGTTTTTT. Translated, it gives CASSPSRLENTGELFF.

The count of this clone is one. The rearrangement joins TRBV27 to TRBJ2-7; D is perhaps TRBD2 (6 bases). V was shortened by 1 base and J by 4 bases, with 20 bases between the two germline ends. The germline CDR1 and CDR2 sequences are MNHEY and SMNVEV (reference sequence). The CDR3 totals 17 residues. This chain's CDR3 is CASSLFGGSLAQYEQYF. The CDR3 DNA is TGTGCCAGCAGTTTATTTGGGGGGAGTCTAGCGCAGTACGAGCAGTACTTC.

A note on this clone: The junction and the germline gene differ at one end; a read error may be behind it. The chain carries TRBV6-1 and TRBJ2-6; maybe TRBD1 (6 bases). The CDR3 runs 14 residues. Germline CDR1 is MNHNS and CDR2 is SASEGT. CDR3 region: CASTQGQGNNGLTF. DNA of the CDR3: TGTGCCAGCACCCAGGGACAAGGCAACAACGGCCTGACTTTC.

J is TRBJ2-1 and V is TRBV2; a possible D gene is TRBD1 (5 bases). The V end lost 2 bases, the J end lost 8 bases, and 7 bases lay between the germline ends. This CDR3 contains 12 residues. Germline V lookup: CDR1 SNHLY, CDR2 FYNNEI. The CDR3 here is CASSELGDEQFF. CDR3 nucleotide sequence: TGTGCCAGCAGTGAATTAGGGGATGAGCAGTTCTTC.